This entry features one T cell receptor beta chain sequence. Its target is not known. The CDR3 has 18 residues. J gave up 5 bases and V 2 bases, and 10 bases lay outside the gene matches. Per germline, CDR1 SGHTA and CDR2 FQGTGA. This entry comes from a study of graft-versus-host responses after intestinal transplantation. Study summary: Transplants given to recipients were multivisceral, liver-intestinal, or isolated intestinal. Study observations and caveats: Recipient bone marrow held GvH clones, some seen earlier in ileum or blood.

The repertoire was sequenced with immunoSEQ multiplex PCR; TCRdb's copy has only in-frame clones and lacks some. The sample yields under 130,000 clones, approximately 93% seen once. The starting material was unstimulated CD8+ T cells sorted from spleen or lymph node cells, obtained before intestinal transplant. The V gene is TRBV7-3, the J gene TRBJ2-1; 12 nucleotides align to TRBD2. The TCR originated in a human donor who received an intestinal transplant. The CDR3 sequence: CASSLYGASGGADNEQFF. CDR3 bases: TGTGCCAGCAGCTTATATGGGGCTAGCGGGGGGGCCGACAATGAGCAGTTCTTC. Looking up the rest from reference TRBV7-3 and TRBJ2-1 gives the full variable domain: GAGVSQTPSNKVTEKGKYVELRCDPISGHTALYWYRQSLGQGPEFLIYFQGTGAADDSGLPNDRFFAVRPEGSVSTLKIQRTERGDSAVYLCASSLYGASGGADNEQFFGPGTRLTVL.